This entry lists 10 T cell receptor beta chains sequenced from one sample in a study of CD8+ T cells in alopecia areata. cDNA serving as the sequencing template came from extracted, reverse transcribed RNA. Sequenced by immunoSEQ multiplex PCR; TCRdb stores in-frame clones only, minus some. The profile shows roughly 140,000 clones, 82% of them singletons. The treatment is: oral pan-JAK inhibitor, 5-10 mg twice daily. Sample: CD8+ T cells sorted from blood, taken at week 4, from a patient treated with tofacitinib. Receptor source: a human donor with alopecia areata.

The chain is built from TRBV15 and TRBJ2-2, with D perhaps TRBD1 (6 bases). Looked up from germline, CDR1 is LNHNV and CDR2 is YYDKDF (reference sequence). V gave up 5 bases and J gave up 1 base, with 11 bases separating them. The CDR3 spans 15 residues. The chain's CDR3 is CATSQRGGNTGELFF. The CDR3 region has the DNA TGTGCCACCAGCCAGCGAGGGGGGAACACCGGGGAGCTGTTTTTT.

The chain has TRBV7-2 and TRBJ2-7; no firm D call. This CDR3 spans 13 amino acids. Germline loops: CDR1 SGHTA, CDR2 FQGNSA. V lost 5 bases, J lost 0 bases, and 8 bases lay in between. The CDR3, as DNA: TGTGCCAGCAGCCTAAGTCGCTCCTACGAGCAGTACTTC. Its protein is CASSLSRSYEQYF.

This clone was seen just once. The chain uses TRBV19 and TRBJ1-1, with D hard to call. The V gene lost 7 bases and the J gene lost 0 bases, with 3 bases spanning the gap. The CDR3 covers 11 residues. In germline, CDR1 is LNHDA, CDR2 SQIVND (reference sequence). The CDR3 reads CASKVNTEAFF. The CDR3 DNA reads as TGTGCCAGTAAAGTGAACACTGAAGCTTTCTTT.

The chain recombines TRBV19 with TRBJ2-1, with TRBD1 as a possible D gene (6 bases). Trimming stripped 6 bases from V and 1 base from J, with 13 bases between. This CDR3 is 15 amino acids long. The germline V gene encodes CDR1 LNHDA and CDR2 SQIVND (reference sequence). CDR3 DNA sequence: TGTGCCAGTAGCACCACAGGGAATTCCTACAATGAGCAGTTCTTC. It codes for CASSTTGNSYNEQFF.

This clone was seen a few times. The chain combines TRBV7-9 with TRBJ1-4; D possibly corresponds to TRBD1 (5 bases). The CDR3 is made up of 18 amino acids. Germline values: CDR1 SEHNR, CDR2 FQNEAQ (reference sequence). The V end lost 5 bases, the J end lost 3 bases, and 22 bases lay between the germline ends. In DNA form, the CDR3 reads TGTGCCAGCAGCCTAAAGATCAGGGAAACCTCCCCTAATGAAAAACTGTTTTTT. Amino acids: CASSLKIRETSPNEKLFF.

The rearrangement links TRBV2 to TRBJ1-1, with 8 nucleotides matching TRBD1. The junction had 5 bases not matched to a gene; V was cut back by 3 bases and J by 5 bases. The CDR3 is 14 residues long. CDR1 and CDR2 (germline): SNHLY, FYNNEI. This CDR3 is CASSDDRGQTEAFF. DNA for the CDR3: TGTGCCAGCAGTGATGACAGGGGTCAGACTGAAGCTTTCTTT. Looking up the rest from reference TRBV2 and TRBJ1-1 gives the full variable domain: EPEVTQTPSHQVTQMGQEVILRCVPISNHLYFYWYRQILGQKVEFLVSFYNNEISEKSEIFDDQFSVERPDGSNFTLKIRSTKLEDSAMYFCASSDDRGQTEAFFGQGTRLTVV.

The DNA for the CDR3 is TGCGCCAGCAGCCAAGATCGTCTGGGTCCCTACGAGCAGTACTTC. This codes for CASSQDRLGPYEQYF. The rearrangement uses TRBV4-1 and TRBJ2-7; D gene ambiguous. The germline gives CDR1 MGHRA, CDR2 YSYEKL. The CDR3 length is 15 residues. V lost 0 bases to trimming and J lost 2 bases, with 11 bases between them.

The chain carries TRBV4-1 and TRBJ2-7; 7 bases are shared with TRBD1. The V gene's germline CDR1 is MGHRA and CDR2 YSYEKL. The CDR3 extends over 15 amino acids. The J segment lost 3 bases and the V segment lost 1 base, leaving 6 bases of the junction unmatched. CDR3 coding DNA: TGCGCCAGCAGCCAAGGTTCAGGGACAGTCTACGAGCAGTACTTC. Residues: CASSQGSGTVYEQYF.

This clone appeared a single time. V is TRBV4-1 and J is TRBJ1-4; no clear D gene. Trimming took 3 bases from V and 13 from J, leaving 12 bases between them. Per germline, CDR1 MGHRA and CDR2 YSYEKL. This CDR3 has 12 amino acids. The CDR3 sequence is CASSQGRGGLFF. The DNA for the CDR3 is TGCGCCAGCAGCCAGGGCCGGGGAGGACTGTTTTTT.

The chain carries TRBV12-5 and TRBJ2-1; D possibly corresponds to TRBD2 (6 bases). Per germline, CDR1 LGHNT and CDR2 FRNRAP. V was cut by 0 bases and J by 12 bases, with 9 bases left in between. The length of the CDR3 is 12 residues. The CDR3 reads CASGLVSGGQFF. The CDR3 DNA reads as TGTGCTAGTGGTTTGGTGTCCGGGGGGCAGTTCTTC.